The 21 T cell receptor beta chains in this list originate from one sample, sequenced in a study of blood T cell repertoires in COVID-19. TCRdb's table, derived via immunoSEQ multiplex PCR, lists solely in-frame clones and lacks some. The table has under 70,000 clones, just under 90% seen once; the top ten hold less than 4%. Sequences were obtained from peripheral blood. These receptors came from a man aged 50 to 60 with acute or convalescent COVID-19.

The gene calls are TRBV6-5 and TRBJ1-4; D might be TRBD1 (6 bases). The CDR3 runs 14 residues. V was cut by 0 bases and J by 4 bases, with 6 bases left in between. The germline V gene encodes CDR1 MNHEY and CDR2 SVGAGI. For the CDR3, the DNA is TGTGCCAGCAGTTACTCAGGGGGTAATGAAAAACTGTTTTTT. Translated, it gives CASSYSGGNEKLFF.

This chain uses TRBV4-1 with TRBJ2-1; D perhaps matches TRBD2 (5 bases). V was clipped by 1 base and J by 5 bases, with 12 bases between them. The V gene's germline CDR1 is MGHRA and CDR2 YSYEKL. CDR3 size: 15 residues. The CDR3 loop is CASSQVPYGDNEQFF. The CDR3 DNA reads TGCGCCAGCAGCCAAGTCCCATACGGGGACAATGAGCAGTTCTTC.

V gene TRBV7-2 combines with J gene TRBJ1-2, with D tentatively TRBD1 (6 bases). The germline V and J ends were trimmed by 4 bases and 2 bases, with 14 bases remaining between them. The CDR3 sequence is 15 residues long. Germline loops: CDR1 SGHTA, CDR2 FQGNSA. The CDR3 loop is CASSSPVRGNYGYTF. DNA for the CDR3: TGTGCCAGCAGCTCACCAGTCAGGGGAAACTATGGCTACACCTTC.

The chain recombines TRBV9 with TRBJ1-1; D gene uncertain. V dropped 2 bases and J dropped 5 bases, with 10 bases sitting between them. The CDR3 totals 13 residues. CDR1 is SGDLS and CDR2 is YYNGEE in the germline V gene. The CDR3 reads CASSVNLFTEAFF. The CDR3 bases are TGTGCCAGCAGCGTCAACCTATTTACTGAAGCTTTCTTT. Based on the CDR3 plus reference TRBV9 and TRBJ1-1, the full variable domain is DSGVTQTPKHLITATGQRVTLRCSPRSGDLSVYWYQQSLDQGLQFLIQYYNGEERAKGNILERFSAQQFPDLHSELNLSSLELGDSALYFCASSVNLFTEAFFGQGTRLTVV.

This chain links TRBV19 with TRBJ2-2, with 11 bases aligning to TRBD2. Germline assignment: CDR1 LNHDA and CDR2 SQIVND (reference sequence). After removal of 6 bases from V and 5 bases from J, the junction contained 11 bases not matched to a gene. The CDR3 runs to 17 residues. As DNA, the CDR3 is TGTGCCAGTAGCCCGGGACTAGCGGACGGTGGTACCGGGGAGCTGTTTTTT. Its protein product is CASSPGLADGGTGELFF.

The chain recombines TRBV11-2 with TRBJ2-7, with D hard to call. Germline loops: CDR1 SGHAT, CDR2 FQNNGV. With 5 bases removed from V and 3 bases from J, the gap between germline ends came to 8 bases. This CDR3 region has 12 residues. The CDR3 DNA sequence: TGTGCCAGCAGCCCCAGGAACTACGAGCAGTACTTC. Protein product: CASSPRNYEQYF.

This clone is labeled medium-sized. The chain joins TRBV6-5 to TRBJ1-1; D gene uncertain. The germline CDR1 and CDR2 sequences are MNHEY and SVGAGI. V was trimmed by 6 bases and J by 4 bases, leaving 12 bases between them. The CDR3 is 13 residues long. The CDR3 DNA is TGTGCCAGCAGGGAGGTCTGGGGCACTGAAGCTTTCTTT. Amino acid sequence: CASREVWGTEAFF.

This clone is classed as medium-sized. The chain combines TRBV11-3 with TRBJ2-2, with a tentative D call TRBD1 (5 bases). Germline V gene lookup returns CDR1 SGHNT and CDR2 YENEEA. V shed 4 bases and J shed 2 bases, with 11 bases lying between them. The CDR3 runs 15 residues. This CDR3 reads CASSSYRINTGELFF. The CDR3 bases are TGTGCCAGCAGCTCGTACAGGATTAACACCGGGGAGCTGTTTTTT.

The J gene is TRBJ2-5, the V gene TRBV4-2, with a tentative D call TRBD2 (6 bases). Per the germline V gene, CDR1 is LGHNA and CDR2 is YNFKEQ. This CDR3 contains 14 residues. V lost 1 base and J 4 bases, leaving 10 bases between the germline ends. The chain's CDR3 is CASSQGGSGETQYF. In DNA, the CDR3 is TGTGCCAGCAGCCAAGGGGGTAGCGGAGAGACCCAGTACTTC.

In its sample, this clone was seen a few times. V usage is TRBV19 and J usage is TRBJ1-5; 8 bases agree with TRBD1. The CDR3 length is 16 residues. The germline V gene has CDR1 LNHDA and CDR2 SQIVND (reference sequence). V dropped 9 bases and J dropped 0; count of bases not matched to a gene: 10. The CDR3 bases are TGTGCCAGCGGACCCGGGACAGGCAATAGCAATCAGCCCCAGCATTTT. This translates into CASGPGTGNSNQPQHF.

V and J are TRBV28 and TRBJ1-1, with D hard to call. The CDR3 has 12 residues. The V end lost 5 bases, the J end lost 3 bases, and 7 bases lay between the germline ends. The germline V gene encodes CDR1 MDHEN and CDR2 SYDVKM. For the CDR3, the DNA is TGTGCCAGCAGTCGCGGGTACACTGAAGCTTTCTTT. Translating gives CASSRGYTEAFF. Variable domain in full (rest from reference TRBV28 and TRBJ1-1): DVKVTQSSRYLVKRTGEKVFLECVQDMDHENMFWYRQDPGLGLRLIYFSYDVKMKEKGDIPEGYSVSREKKERFSLILESASTNQTSMYLCASSRGYTEAFFGQGTRLTVV.

V is TRBV5-1 and J is TRBJ2-3; 7 nucleotides agree with TRBD2. The CDR3 has 15 residues. Germline CDR1 reads SGHRS; CDR2 reads YFSETQ. With V trimmed by 3 bases and J by 4 bases, 8 bases remained unmatched. CDR3 protein: CASSSQRDFADTQYF. The CDR3 DNA sequence: TGCGCCAGCAGCTCTCAGCGGGATTTCGCAGATACGCAGTATTTT.

V gene TRBV12-5 combines with J gene TRBJ2-2; unclear D gene. V lost 1 base and J 0 bases, leaving 3 bases between the germline ends. This CDR3 is 14 amino acids long. Germline CDR1 reads LGHNT; CDR2 reads FRNRAP. The CDR3 reads CASGLATNTGELFF. The DNA for the CDR3 is TGTGCTAGTGGTTTGGCCACGAACACCGGGGAGCTGTTTTTT.

CDR3 nucleotide sequence: TGCAGTGCTATTGACCCAGCGGGATTCCTTAATGAGCAGTTCTTC. This sequence encodes CSAIDPAGFLNEQFF. The chain joins TRBV20-1 to TRBJ2-1; 7 nucleotides line up with TRBD2. Germline V lookup: CDR1 DFQATT, CDR2 SNEGSKA (reference sequence). The CDR3 totals 15 residues. V lost 4 bases, J lost 7 bases, and 13 bases stayed unmatched.

The rearrangement links TRBV5-1 to TRBJ2-5, with 9 positions matching TRBD1. Germline loops: CDR1 SGHRS, CDR2 YFSETQ. With V trimmed by 0 bases and J by 5 bases, 8 bases remained unmatched. The CDR3 sequence is 16 residues long. CDR3 nucleotide sequence: TGCGCCAGCAGCTTGGATGGGACAGGGTGGCGGGAGACCCAGTACTTC. Protein product: CASSLDGTGWRETQYF. The variable domain in full, with the rest retrieved from reference TRBV5-1 and TRBJ2-5, is KAGVTQTPRYLIKTRGQQVTLSCSPISGHRSVSWYQQTPGQGLQFLFEYFSETQRNKGNFPGRFSGRQFSNSRSEMNVSTLELGDSALYLCASSLDGTGWRETQYFGPGTRLLVL.

This clone was counted only a few times. The chain employs TRBV27 and TRBJ2-1; D is ambiguous. This CDR3 spans 14 amino acids. The V gene's germline CDR1 is MNHEY and CDR2 SMNVEV (reference sequence). V lost 0 bases and J lost 4, with 7 bases in between. CDR3 loop: CASSLSVTYNEQFF. CDR3 sequence (DNA): TGTGCCAGCAGTTTATCAGTGACATACAATGAGCAGTTCTTC.

This clone appeared a few times. The chain combines TRBV2 with TRBJ2-7; 8 bases are shared with TRBD1. J gave up 7 bases and V 6 bases, and 8 bases lay outside the gene matches. Germline assignment: CDR1 SNHLY and CDR2 FYNNEI. This CDR3 has 13 amino acids. For the CDR3, the DNA is TGTGCCAGCAGGGACCACAGGGGGAGGGAGCAGTACTTC. This gives the protein CASRDHRGREQYF. Variable domain in full (rest from reference TRBV2 and TRBJ2-7): EPEVTQTPSHQVTQMGQEVILRCVPISNHLYFYWYRQILGQKVEFLVSFYNNEISEKSEIFDDQFSVERPDGSNFTLKIRSTKLEDSAMYFCASRDHRGREQYFGPGTRLTVT.

V gene TRBV15 combines with J gene TRBJ1-2, with D perhaps matching TRBD1 (5 bases). This CDR3 is built from 15 residues. In germline, CDR1 is LNHNV, CDR2 YYDKDF (reference sequence). Trimming shortened V by 0 bases and J by 6 bases, and 14 bases separated the two germline ends. Here the CDR3 reads CATSRDTRGRNGYTF. CDR3 nucleotides: TGTGCCACCAGCAGAGATACCCGGGGGAGAAATGGCTACACCTTC. The whole variable domain, remainder taken from reference TRBV15 and TRBJ1-2, is DAMVIQNPRYQVTQFGKPVTLSCSQTLNHNVMYWYQQKSSQAPKLLFHYYDKDFNNEADTPDNFQSRRPNTSFCFLDIRSPGLGDTAMYLCATSRDTRGRNGYTFGSGTRLTVV.

The chain has TRBV10-3 and TRBJ1-1; 10 bases match TRBD1. The CDR3 is 15 amino acids. The germline CDR1 and CDR2 sequences are ENHRY and SYGVKD. Trimming at V came to 4 bases and at J to 5 bases, leaving 7 bases not matched to a gene. The CDR3 coding sequence is TGTGCCATCAGTGGGACTCCGGGACAGGGGACTGAAGCTTTCTTT. Amino acid sequence: CAISGTPGQGTEAFF.

CDR3 nucleotide sequence: TGTGCCAGCAAATCCGGGACAGGGGATGAAAAACTGTTTTTT. This sequence encodes CASKSGTGDEKLFF. The chain is built from TRBV2 and TRBJ1-4, with TRBD1 matching over 10 bases. Germline CDR1 reads SNHLY; CDR2 reads FYNNEI. This CDR3 has 14 amino acids. After removal of 7 bases from V and 6 bases from J, the junction contained 5 bases not matched to a gene.

The chain employs TRBV24-1 and TRBJ1-5; tentatively, D is TRBD1 (6 bases). Germline loops: CDR1 KGHDR, CDR2 SFDVKD. The CDR3 has 13 residues. V lost 9 bases and J 7 bases, leaving 15 bases between the germline ends. The CDR3 loop reads CATRGAGNQPQHF. CDR3 bases: TGTGCCACCCGGGGGGCGGGGAACCAGCCCCAGCATTTT.